This TCR beta chain came from a study of beta chain features in type 1 diabetes. The study, taken as a whole, reports: A greater similarity of naive, central memory and Treg TCRB repertoires was seen among patients than among healthy donors. Insertion counts at VDJ junctions were lower in type 1 diabetes patients, who also showed more deletions there. Moderate but significant shortening of TCRB CDR3s was recorded in all four CD4+ subsets from Type 1 diabetes patients.

Cell sorting via CD45RO/CCR7/CD25/CD127/CD95/CD27 was performed to obtain CD4+ naive, central memory, regulatory and stem cell-like memory cells. Expressed TCRB transcripts were sequenced because the isolated RNA had all been reverse transcribed beforehand. Around 950,000 reads per sample were averaged for stem cell-like memory samples. Sequencing was performed with immunoSEQ multiplex PCR; in TCRdb, only in-frame clones are kept and a portion is missing. This table holds roughly 24,000 clones, more than 45% found once. On this clone itself: Antigen specificity is unknown.

The sequence derives from a man younger than 35 with type 1 diabetes. Material for sequencing was stem cell memory CD4+ T cells from blood.

As DNA, the CDR3 is TGTGCCAGCAGCGCACGACAGCCCCAAGAGACCCAGTACTTC. This codes for CASSARQPQETQYF. The J gene is TRBJ2-5, the V gene TRBV11-2; D is possibly TRBD1 (5 bases). Per germline, CDR1 SGHAT and CDR2 FQNNGV. V was shortened by 5 bases and J by 1 base, with 11 bases between the two germline ends. The CDR3 has 14 amino acids.